Listed below are T cell receptor beta chains from one sample, sequenced in a study of lymphopenia after photon versus proton radiotherapy. Using immunoSEQ multiplex PCR, the repertoire was profiled, and TCRdb retains in-frame clones only, with some absent. This sample yields around 30,000 clones, of which roughly nine tenths are seen a single time; around 6.5% belongs to the top ten. The source was peripheral blood, collected from a patient treated with photon-based radiotherapy. The source is a woman between 45 and 65 years old with pancreatic cancer. Each CDR3 is given with its conserved first and last residue. Fields, in order: V gene, J gene, D gene, clone size, CDR3 DNA, CDR3 protein. D genes are given only for firm matches. Size is stated for part of the rows, as once, few or many counts, or as a class when the clone is expanded.

>TRBV30|TRBJ2-7|TRBD1|-
TGTGCCTCGACTCCGGGACAGGGGTTCTACGAGCAGTACTTC
CASTPGQGFYEQYF
>TRBV6-6|TRBJ2-1|-|once
TGTGCCAGCAGCCACCTGCAGCAATACAATGAGCAGTTCTTC
CASSHLQQYNEQFF
>TRBV4-1|TRBJ2-2|-|-
TGCGCCAGCAGCCTACAGGGTTCGGCGAACACCGGGGAGCTGTTTTTT
CASSLQGSANTGELFF
>TRBV4-3|TRBJ2-1|TRBD2|-
TGCGCCAGCAGCCAGGGGGGACTAGCGCCGAATGAGCAGTTCTTC
CASSQGGLAPNEQFF
>TRBV4-3|TRBJ2-1|TRBD1|-
TGCGCCAGCAGCCAAGATCCCCCCGGGACAGCCTACAATGAGCAGTTCTTC
CASSQDPPGTAYNEQFF
>TRBV9|TRBJ1-1|-|-
TGTGCCAGCAGCGTTGGGGGGAGGAGCCCTGAAGCTTTCTTT
CASSVGGRSPEAFF
>TRBV5-1|TRBJ2-2|-|-
TGCGCCAGCAGCTTCGCACGAAACACCGGGGAGCTGTTTTTT
CASSFARNTGELFF
>TRBV5-4|TRBJ2-4|-|-
TGTGCCAGCAGCTCCCCCCAGGGGGGGTACATTCAGTACTTC
CASSSPQGGYIQYF
>TRBV4-3|TRBJ2-7|-|-
TGCGCCAGCAGCCAAGATGGGGGGCCTTCCGGCGAGCAGTACTTC
CASSQDGGPSGEQYF
>TRBV2|TRBJ1-2|-|-
TGTGCCAGCAGTGAAGGCAGGTGGGCTAACTATGGCTACACCTTC
CASSEGRWANYGYTF
>TRBV7-2|TRBJ2-1|-|-
TGTGCCAGCAGCTTGGGACTGGCCTCCTACAATGAGCAGTTCTTC
CASSLGLASYNEQFF
>TRBV9|TRBJ1-1|-|-
TGTGCCAGCAGCGTAGCCGCAGCGAACACTGAAGCTTTCTTT
CASSVAAANTEAFF
>TRBV5-1|TRBJ2-2|-|-
TGCGCCAGCAGGAGGGACACAGCGGACACCGGGGAGCTGTTTTTT
CASRRDTADTGELFF
>TRBV27|TRBJ2-1|-|-
TGTGCCAGCAGTTTATCGGTGGAGGATTACGTATACAATGAGCAGTTCTTC
CASSLSVEDYVYNEQFF
>TRBV14|TRBJ2-2|-|once
TGTGCCAGCAGCCAAGACAGGGCCCTCGGGGAGCTGTTTTTT
CASSQDRALGELFF
>TRBV6-5|TRBJ1-4|TRBD1|-
TGTGCCAGCAGTTACTTCCGACAGGGGGGCGAAAAACTGTTTTTT
CASSYFRQGGEKLFF
>TRBV5-8|TRBJ1-5|TRBD1|-
TGTGCCAGCAGCCCAGACAGGGGAAGGCAGCCCCAGCATTTT
CASSPDRGRQPQHF
>TRBV29-1|TRBJ2-1|TRBD2|-
TGCAGCGCGGGACTGGGGACTAGCGGGAGTATTTTGAATGAGCAGTTCTTC
CSAGLGTSGSILNEQFF
>TRBV5-4|TRBJ2-1|-|-
TGTGCCAGCAGCCTAGTGGGGCCTTACAATGAGCAGTTCTTC
CASSLVGPYNEQFF
>TRBV7-6|TRBJ2-7|-|-
TGTGCCAGCAGCTTAGATGGGAATGACGAGCAGTACTTC
CASSLDGNDEQYF